The rows below give T cell receptor beta chains drawn from one sample of a study of graft-versus-host responses after intestinal transplantation. These receptors have no identified antigens. Data came from immunoSEQ multiplex PCR; TCRdb stores just in-frame clones and leaves some out. The repertoire holds 140,000 or so clones, with around 90% as singletons. The specimen comprised unstimulated CD4+ T cells sorted from spleen or lymph node cells, sampled before intestinal transplant. These receptors originate from a human donor who received an intestinal transplant. Both conserved end residues are part of each CDR3. A D gene is named only where the DNA matches it firmly. Clone size is stated in some rows and not others, as once, few, many or a class when expanded.

>few|TRBV6-6|-|13|TRBJ2-7
TGTGCCAGCAGTTACTCGAGGATTACCGAGCAGTACTTC
CASSYSRITEQYF
>-|TRBV7-5|-|15|TRBJ2-6
TGTGTCAGAAGCTTACAGGGGACTGGGGCCAACGTCCTGACTTTC
CVRSLQGTGANVLTF
>-|TRBV11-2|TRBD2|12|TRBJ2-1
TGTGCCAGCAGTCTAGCGGGCAATGAGCAGTTCTTC
CASSLAGNEQFF
>-|TRBV4-1|-|15|TRBJ2-5
TGCGCCAGCAGCCAAGTGTCGGGGGCTCGTGAGACCCAGTACTTC
CASSQVSGARETQYF
>-|TRBV7-2|-|13|TRBJ1-2
TGTGCCAGCAGCTTAGGGTCAGGGGAAGGCTACACCTTC
CASSLGSGEGYTF
>-|TRBV4-1|-|15|TRBJ2-1
TGCGCCAGCAGCCAAGATCTCGGAGTAGGCAATGAGCAGTTCTTC
CASSQDLGVGNEQFF
>-|TRBV29-1|TRBD2|14|TRBJ2-7
TGCAGCGGAATGGGACTAGCGGGGCGTGGCGAGCAGTACTTC
CSGMGLAGRGEQYF
>once|TRBV7-2|TRBD2|14|TRBJ2-7
TGTGCCAGCAGCTTTACTAGCGGCTCCTACGAGCAGTACTTC
CASSFTSGSYEQYF
>-|TRBV10-3|-|14|TRBJ1-2
TGTGCCATCAGTGAGTCAGGACCCCTCTATGGCTACACCTTC
CAISESGPLYGYTF
>-|TRBV20-1|-|11|TRBJ2-1
TGCAGTGCTCCCAGGGGTAATGAGCAGTTCTTC
CSAPRGNEQFF
>-|TRBV19|-|13|TRBJ2-5
TGTGCCAGTAGTAAGGACAACCAAGAGACCCAGTACTTC
CASSKDNQETQYF
>-|TRBV7-6|-|14|TRBJ1-5
TGTGCCAGCAGCCCGGGGGGCGGCAATCAGCCCCAGCATTTT
CASSPGGGNQPQHF
>-|TRBV6-5|-|13|TRBJ2-7
TGTGCCAGCAGTGCCAGGGGACTTTACGAGCAGTACTTC
CASSARGLYEQYF
>few|TRBV19|TRBD2|15|TRBJ2-1
TGTGCCAGTAGTAGGACTAGCGCATCCTACAATGAGCAGTTCTTC
CASSRTSASYNEQFF